This T cell receptor beta chain was sequenced in a study of T cell repertoires in cytomegalovirus infection. Study overall: Indicated by public TCR beta signatures were CMV infection and matching HLA type.

Each CDR3 protein gets one entry after TCRdb re-called the reads with MiXCR. Of 400,000 or so distinct CDR3 sequences listed, over 15% were seen once; the top ten hold approximately 10%. With respect to this clonotype: Its cognate antigen is unknown.

Study-wide points: Totalled public TCR beta family frequency picked out people who carried CMV plus the relevant HLA. Ex vivo responses were dominated by HLA-C-restricted CMV-specific TCR beta clonotypes.

Germline CDR1 reads MGHRA; CDR2 reads YSYEKL. The CDR3 covers 22 residues. V was pared by 3 bases and J by 4 bases, with 34 bases between. Source material: PBMCs. V gene TRBV4-1 combines with J gene TRBJ2-1, with D hard to call. This TCR was sampled from a human donor in good health (CMV status not recorded). Some clones in this sample may be carry-over from other donors' samples. The CDR3 protein is CASSHPGEVGSRVTSRYNEQFF. The CDR3 coding sequence is TGCGCCAGCAGCCATCCCGGCGAGGTGGGCAGTAGGGTGACATCGCGATACAATGAGCAGTTCTTC.